Presented here are 2 T cell receptor beta chains from one specimen sequenced in a study of CD8 T cells in Susac syndrome. An input of about 0.45 to 1 ug of RNA was subjected to reverse transcription using random hexamers. TCRdb reprocessed the immunoSEQ multiplex PCR reads with MiXCR, giving one entry per CDR3 protein. In the table there are more than 65,000 distinct CDR3 sequences, more than 85% of which are singletons. Sequenced input: CD8+ T cells from PBMCs. These TCRs come from a human donor in good health.

CDR3 in DNA: TGTGCCAGCAGCTTTTTACTGAACACTGAAGCTTTCTTT. Translating it yields CASSFLLNTEAFF. The chain couples TRBV7-2 to TRBJ1-1; the D is unclear. Deletions cut 3 bases from V and 0 bases from J, with 5 bases between. Germline V gives CDR1 SGHTA, CDR2 FQGNSA. The CDR3 runs to 13 residues.

In its sample, this clonotype was seen once. The V gene is TRBV19, the J gene TRBJ1-5; no reliable D call. Trimming took 4 bases from V and 1 from J, leaving 2 bases between them. Germline V gives CDR1 LNHDA, CDR2 SQIVND (reference sequence). This CDR3 has 12 amino acids. The CDR3 sequence is CASSKSNQPQHF. Here the CDR3 DNA reads TGTGCCAGTAGTAAGAGCAATCAGCCCCAGCATTTT.